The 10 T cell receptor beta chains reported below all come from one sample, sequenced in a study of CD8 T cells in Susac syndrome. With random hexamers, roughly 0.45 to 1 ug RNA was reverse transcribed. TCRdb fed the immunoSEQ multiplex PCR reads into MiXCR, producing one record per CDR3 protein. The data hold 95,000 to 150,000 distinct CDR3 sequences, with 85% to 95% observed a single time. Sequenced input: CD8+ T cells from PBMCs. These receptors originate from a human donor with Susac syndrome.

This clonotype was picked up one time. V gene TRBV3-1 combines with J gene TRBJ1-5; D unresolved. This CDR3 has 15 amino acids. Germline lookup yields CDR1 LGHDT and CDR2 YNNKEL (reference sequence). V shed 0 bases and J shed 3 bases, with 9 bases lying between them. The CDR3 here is CASSQDSGLNQPQHF. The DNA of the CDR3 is TGTGCCAGCAGCCAAGATTCAGGACTCAATCAGCCCCAGCATTTT.

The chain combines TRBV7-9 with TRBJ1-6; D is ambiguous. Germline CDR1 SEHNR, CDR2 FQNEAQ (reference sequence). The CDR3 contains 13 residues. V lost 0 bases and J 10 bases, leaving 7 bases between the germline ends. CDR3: CASSLAGKSPLHF. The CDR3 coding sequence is TGTGCCAGCAGCTTAGCAGGGAAATCACCCCTCCACTTT.

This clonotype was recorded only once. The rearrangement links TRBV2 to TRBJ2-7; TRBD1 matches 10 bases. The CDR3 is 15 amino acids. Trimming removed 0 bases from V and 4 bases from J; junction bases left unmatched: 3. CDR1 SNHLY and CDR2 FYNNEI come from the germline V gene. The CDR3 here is CASSEAGTGEYEQYF. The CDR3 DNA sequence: TGTGCCAGCAGTGAAGCCGGGACAGGGGAGTACGAGCAGTACTTC.

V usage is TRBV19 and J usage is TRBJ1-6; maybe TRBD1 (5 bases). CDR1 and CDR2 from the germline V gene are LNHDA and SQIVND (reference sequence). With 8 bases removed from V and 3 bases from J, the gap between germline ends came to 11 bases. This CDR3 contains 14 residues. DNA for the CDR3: TGTGCCAGTCAACCAGGGAACTATAATTCACCCCTCCACTTT. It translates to CASQPGNYNSPLHF.

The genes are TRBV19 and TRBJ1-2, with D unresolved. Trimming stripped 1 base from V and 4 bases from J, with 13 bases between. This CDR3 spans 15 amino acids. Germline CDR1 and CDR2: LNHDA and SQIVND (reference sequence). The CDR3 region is CASSIVPGSFYGYTF. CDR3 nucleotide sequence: TGTGCCAGTAGTATAGTTCCGGGCAGCTTCTATGGCTACACCTTC.

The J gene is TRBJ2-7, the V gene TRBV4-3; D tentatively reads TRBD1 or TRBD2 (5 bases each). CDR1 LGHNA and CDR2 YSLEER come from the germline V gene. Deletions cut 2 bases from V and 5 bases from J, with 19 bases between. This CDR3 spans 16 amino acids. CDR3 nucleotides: TGCGCCAGCAGCCAATACGGGACCGGCACTGGGAACGAGCAGTACTTC. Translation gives CASSQYGTGTGNEQYF.

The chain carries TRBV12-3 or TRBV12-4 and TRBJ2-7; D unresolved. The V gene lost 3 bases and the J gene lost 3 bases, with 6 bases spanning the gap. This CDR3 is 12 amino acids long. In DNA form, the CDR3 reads TGTGCCAGCAGTTTTACGATCTACGAGCAGTACTTC. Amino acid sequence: CASSFTIYEQYF.

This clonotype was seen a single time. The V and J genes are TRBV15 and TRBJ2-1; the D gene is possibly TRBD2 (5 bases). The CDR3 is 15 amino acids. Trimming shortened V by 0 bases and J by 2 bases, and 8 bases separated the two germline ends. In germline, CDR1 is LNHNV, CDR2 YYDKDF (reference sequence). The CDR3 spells CATSRERGPYNEQFF. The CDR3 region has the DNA TGTGCCACCAGCAGAGAAAGAGGGCCCTACAATGAGCAGTTCTTC.

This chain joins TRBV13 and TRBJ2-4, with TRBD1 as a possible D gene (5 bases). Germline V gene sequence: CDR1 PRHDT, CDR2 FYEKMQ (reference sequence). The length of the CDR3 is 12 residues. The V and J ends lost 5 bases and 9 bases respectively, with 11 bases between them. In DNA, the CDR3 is TGTGCCAGCAGCCTGACAGTTGGCATTCAGTACTTC. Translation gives CASSLTVGIQYF.

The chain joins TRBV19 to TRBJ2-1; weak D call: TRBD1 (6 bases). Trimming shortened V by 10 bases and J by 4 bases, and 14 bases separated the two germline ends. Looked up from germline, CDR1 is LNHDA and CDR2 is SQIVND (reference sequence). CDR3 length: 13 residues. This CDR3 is CATQGQGYNEQFF. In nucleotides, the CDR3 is TGTGCCACCCAGGGTCAGGGGTACAATGAGCAGTTCTTC.